The entry below describes one TCR beta chain. The sample is drawn from a study of cytomegalovirus exposure and HLA in healthy donors. Trimming removed 7 bases at V and 6 bases at J, with 16 bases between. Looked up from germline, CDR1 is MDHEN and CDR2 is SYDVKM. The CDR3 has 14 amino acids. PCR primers comprised 60 Vbeta and 13 Jbeta primers. Repertoires were generated with immunoSEQ multiplex PCR, while TCRdb's copy carries only in-frame clones and drops some. The sample comprises 150,000 to 200,000 clones, roughly four fifths of which are singletons, and around 1.6% rests with the top ten. The V and J genes are TRBV28 and TRBJ1-3; D is perhaps TRBD1 (6 bases). The sequence was obtained from a man aged 45 to 65 in good health and CMV-seronegative. What was sequenced was PBMCs. Written as DNA, the CDR3 is TGTGCCAGCACTAACCCCGGGACACAAAACACCATATATTTT. This encodes CASTNPGTQNTIYF.